This TCR beta chain was documented in a study of T cells in Graves' hyperthyroidism and ophthalmopathy. Points from the study as a whole: Using 13 V-J features, a model discriminated ophthalmopathy from stable hyperthyroidism. Most thyroid clonotypes expanded above 0.001 appeared in blood too.

TCR beta CDR3 regions were amplified from RNA. HTBI primers were used for first-round RT-PCR of the TCR CDR3. TCRdb re-derived calls from the multiplex PCR reads in MiXCR, one entry per CDR3 protein. Of 400,000 to 600,000 distinct CDR3 sequences listed, about a fifth were seen once; the top ten hold more than 25%. Uncontrolled infection, other autoimmune disease, pregnancy and lactation each barred patients from inclusion. The PBMCs were taken from around 9.1 ml of fresh peripheral blood. For this clonotype: The target antigen is unknown.

The CDR3 runs to 15 residues. Trimming took 6 bases from V and 2 from J, leaving 17 bases between them. Per the germline V gene, CDR1 is SGHAT and CDR2 is FQNNGV. Sequenced material: blood. The TCR originated in a man between 18 and 35 years old with Graves' hyperthyroidism. This chain connects TRBV11-2 to TRBJ2-7, with D maybe TRBD1 (6 bases). The DNA for the CDR3 is TGTGCCAGCAGAACCGACCCGGGACAAGCCTACGAGCAGTACTTC. Protein: CASRTDPGQAYEQYF.